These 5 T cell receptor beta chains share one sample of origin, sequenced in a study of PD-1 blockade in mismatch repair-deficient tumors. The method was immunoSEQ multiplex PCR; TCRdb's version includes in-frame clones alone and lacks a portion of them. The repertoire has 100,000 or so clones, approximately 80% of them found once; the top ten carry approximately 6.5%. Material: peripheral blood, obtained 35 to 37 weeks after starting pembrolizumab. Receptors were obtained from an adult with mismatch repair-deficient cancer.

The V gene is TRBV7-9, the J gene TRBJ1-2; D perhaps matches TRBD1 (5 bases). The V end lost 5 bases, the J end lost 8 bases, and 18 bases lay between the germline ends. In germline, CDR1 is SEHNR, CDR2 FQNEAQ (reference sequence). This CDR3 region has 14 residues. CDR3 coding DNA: TGTGCCAGCAGCCCGACGGGACCCATGCGGGGCTACACCTTC. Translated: CASSPTGPMRGYTF.

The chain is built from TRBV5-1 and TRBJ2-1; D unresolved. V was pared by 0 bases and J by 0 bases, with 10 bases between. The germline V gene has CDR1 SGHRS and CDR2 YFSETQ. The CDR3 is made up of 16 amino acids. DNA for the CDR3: TGCGCCAGCAGCTTGGAGGCCTCGAGCTCCTACAATGAGCAGTTCTTC. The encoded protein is CASSLEASSSYNEQFF.

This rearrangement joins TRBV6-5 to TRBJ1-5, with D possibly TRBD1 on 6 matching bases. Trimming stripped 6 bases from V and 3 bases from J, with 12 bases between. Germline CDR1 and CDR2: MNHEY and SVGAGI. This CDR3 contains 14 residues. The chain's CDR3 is CASSRQVNNQPQHF. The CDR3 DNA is TGTGCCAGCAGCAGACAGGTGAACAATCAGCCCCAGCATTTT.

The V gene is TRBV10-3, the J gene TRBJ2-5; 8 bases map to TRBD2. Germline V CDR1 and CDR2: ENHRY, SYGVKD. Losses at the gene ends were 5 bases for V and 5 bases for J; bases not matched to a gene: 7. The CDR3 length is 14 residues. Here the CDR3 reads CAISPGGPVETQYF. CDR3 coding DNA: TGTGCCATCAGTCCGGGAGGGCCTGTGGAGACCCAGTACTTC.

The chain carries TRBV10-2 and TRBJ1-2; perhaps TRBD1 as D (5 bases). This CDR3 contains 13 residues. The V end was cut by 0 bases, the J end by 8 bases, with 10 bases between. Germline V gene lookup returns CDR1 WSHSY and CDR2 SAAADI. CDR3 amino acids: CASSESGGYGYTF. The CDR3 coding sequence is TGCGCCAGCAGTGAGTCTGGGGGGTACGGCTACACCTTC.